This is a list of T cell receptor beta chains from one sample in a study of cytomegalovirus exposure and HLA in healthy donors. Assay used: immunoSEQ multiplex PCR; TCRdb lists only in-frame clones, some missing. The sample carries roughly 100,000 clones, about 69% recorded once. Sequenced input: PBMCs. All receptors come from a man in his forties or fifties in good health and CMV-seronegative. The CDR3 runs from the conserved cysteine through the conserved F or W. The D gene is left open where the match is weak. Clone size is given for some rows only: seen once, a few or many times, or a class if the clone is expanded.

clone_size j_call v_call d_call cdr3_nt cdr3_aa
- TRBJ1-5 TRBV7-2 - TGTGCCAGCAGCTTAGTGGGCAGGGTGGCTCAGCCCCAGCATTTT CASSLVGRVAQPQHF
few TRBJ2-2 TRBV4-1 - TGCGCCAGCAGCCAACTTCGGGCGAACACCGGGGAGCTGTTTTTT CASSQLRANTGELFF
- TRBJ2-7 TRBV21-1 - TGTGCCAGCAGCTTAACTAGACTAGCGGGGGCTTACGAGCAGTACTTC CASSLTRLAGAYEQYF
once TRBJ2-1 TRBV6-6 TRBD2 TGTGCCAGCAGTTTCGGGACTACCTACAATGAGCAGTTCTTC CASSFGTTYNEQFF
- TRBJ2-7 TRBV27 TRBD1 TGTGCCAGCAGGGGGACAGGGACTCGGTACGAGCAGTACTTC CASRGTGTRYEQYF
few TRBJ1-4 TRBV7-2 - TGTGCCAGCAGGTTGGGAGGGACGGCTGAAAAACTGTTTTTT CASRLGGTAEKLFF
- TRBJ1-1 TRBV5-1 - TGCGCCAGCAGCGTTGGCCCGCTGAACACTGAAGCTTTCTTT CASSVGPLNTEAFF
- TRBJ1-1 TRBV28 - TGTGCCAGCACAGGGAGGCTGAAAGCTTTCTTT CASTGRLKAFF
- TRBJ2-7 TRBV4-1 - TGCGCCAGCAGCCAAAGGGGGAGGGCCTACGAGCAGTACTTC CASSQRGRAYEQYF
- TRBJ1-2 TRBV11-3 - TGTGCCAGCAGCTTCGACAGAAACTATGGCTACACCTTC CASSFDRNYGYTF
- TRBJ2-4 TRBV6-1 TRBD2 TGTGCCAGCGGAGAGGGGAGGGACTTC CASGEGRDF
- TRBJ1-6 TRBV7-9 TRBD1 TGTGCCAGCAGCCTGACAGGGGATTCACCCCTCCACTTT CASSLTGDSPLHF
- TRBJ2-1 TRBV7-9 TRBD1 TGTGCCAGCAGCCACCCCGACAGGGGCTCTCACAAAGAGCAGTTCTTC CASSHPDRGSHKEQFF
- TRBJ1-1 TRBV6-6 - TGTGCCAGCAGCTATTCTAACACTGAAGCTTTCTTT CASSYSNTEAFF
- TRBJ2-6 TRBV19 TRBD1 TGTGCCAGTAATAGGGACAGCCGAGACTCTGGGGCCAACGTCCTGACTTTC CASNRDSRDSGANVLTF
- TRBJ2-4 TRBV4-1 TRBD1 TGCGCCAGCAGCCAGACCGACAGGGCCAGTGGGACCAAAAACATTCAGTACTTC CASSQTDRASGTKNIQYF
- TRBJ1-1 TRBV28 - TGTGCCAGCAGTCAGACTAACAGGAACACTGAAGCTTTCTTT CASSQTNRNTEAFF
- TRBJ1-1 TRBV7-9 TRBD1 TGTTCCAGCAGCTTGACAGGGCTTAGGACTGAAGCTTTCTTT CSSSLTGLRTEAFF
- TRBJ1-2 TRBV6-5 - TGTGCCAGCATGGGGGCCAACTATGGCTACACCTTC CASMGANYGYTF
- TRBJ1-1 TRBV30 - TGTGCCTGGACCGACAATCTTTTTATAACTGAAGCTTTCTTT CAWTDNLFITEAFF
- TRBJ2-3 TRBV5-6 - TGTGCCAGCACCCCTTTAACCCTACGGAGAACCACAGATACGCAGTATTTT CASTPLTLRRTTDTQYF
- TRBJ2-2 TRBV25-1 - TGTGCCAGCAGTGAATACCAGAACACCGGGGAGCTGTTTTTT CASSEYQNTGELFF